The table lists the clone carrying this T cell receptor (beta chain) with a few counts. Germline V lookup: CDR1 DFQATT, CDR2 SNEGSKA (reference sequence). Trimming cost V 3 bases and J 0 bases, with 15 bases left between them. The length of the CDR3 is 15 residues. This sample is part of a study of T-cell memory formation after mild COVID-19. TCRdb itself ran the 5' RACE reads through MiXCR, one entry per CDR3 protein. The table includes about half a million distinct CDR3 sequences, 18% detected once. The sequence was obtained from an adult woman who had mild COVID-19 (a few samples of this study predate the infection). Cell type and time point are not known. The chain carries TRBV20-1 and TRBJ2-7; possibly TRBD1 or TRBD2 for D (5 bases each). The source material was PBMCs or a T cell subset sorted from them (not recorded which). The CDR3 region has the DNA TGCAGTGCTAGCAGAGGGGCCTTAACCTCCTACGAGCAGTACTTC. Protein product: CSASRGALTSYEQYF.